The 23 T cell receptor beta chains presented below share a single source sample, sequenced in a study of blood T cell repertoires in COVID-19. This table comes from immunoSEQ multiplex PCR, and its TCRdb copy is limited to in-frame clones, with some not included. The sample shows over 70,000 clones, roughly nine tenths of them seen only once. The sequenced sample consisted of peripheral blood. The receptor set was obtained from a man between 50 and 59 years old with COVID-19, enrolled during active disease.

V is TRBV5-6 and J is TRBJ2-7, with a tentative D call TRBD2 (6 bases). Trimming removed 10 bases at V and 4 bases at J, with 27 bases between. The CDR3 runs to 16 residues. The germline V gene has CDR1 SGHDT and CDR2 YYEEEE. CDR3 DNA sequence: TGTGCCGGCTCCCGAAGACCAAAGTCTGGAGGGTACGAGCAGTACTTC. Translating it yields CAGSRRPKSGGYEQYF.

The CDR3 sequence is CAISMKQTSGNEQFF. The DNA of the CDR3 is TGTGCCATCTCAATGAAACAGACTAGCGGAAATGAGCAGTTCTTC. This chain joins TRBV6-5 and TRBJ2-1; TRBD2 matches at 9 bases. V was clipped by 10 bases and J by 7 bases; unmatched bases: 14. CDR1 is MNHEY, CDR2 SVGAGI, per germline. CDR3 length equals 15 residues.

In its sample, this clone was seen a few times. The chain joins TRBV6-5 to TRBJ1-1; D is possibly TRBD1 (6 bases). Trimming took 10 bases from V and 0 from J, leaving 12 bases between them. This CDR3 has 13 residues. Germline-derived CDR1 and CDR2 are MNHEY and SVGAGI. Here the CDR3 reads CATKQGMNTEAFF. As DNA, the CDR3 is TGTGCCACCAAACAGGGTATGAACACTGAAGCTTTCTTT.

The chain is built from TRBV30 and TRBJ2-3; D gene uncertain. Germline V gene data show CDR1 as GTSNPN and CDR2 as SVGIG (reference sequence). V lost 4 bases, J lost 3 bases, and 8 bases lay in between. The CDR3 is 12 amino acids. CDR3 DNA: TGTGCCTGGACAGGATTTACAGATACGCAGTATTTT. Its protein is CAWTGFTDTQYF.

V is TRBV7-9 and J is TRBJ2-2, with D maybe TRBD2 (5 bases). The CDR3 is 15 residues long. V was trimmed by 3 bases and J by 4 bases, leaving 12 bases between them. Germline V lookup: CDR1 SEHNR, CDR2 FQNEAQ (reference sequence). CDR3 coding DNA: TGTGCCAGCAGCTTCGGAGCGGAAGGCACCGGGGAGCTGTTTTTT. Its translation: CASSFGAEGTGELFF. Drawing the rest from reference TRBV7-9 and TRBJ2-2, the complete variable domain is DTGVSQNPRHKITKRGQNVTFRCDPISEHNRLYWYRQTLGQGPEFLTYFQNEAQLEKSRLLSDRFSAERPKGSFSTLEIQRTEQGDSAMYLCASSFGAEGTGELFFGEGSRLTVL.

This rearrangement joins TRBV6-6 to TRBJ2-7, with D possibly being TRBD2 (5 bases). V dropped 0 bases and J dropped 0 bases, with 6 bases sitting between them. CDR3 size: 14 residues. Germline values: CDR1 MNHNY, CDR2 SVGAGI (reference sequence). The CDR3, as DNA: TGTGCCAGCAGTTACTCGGAGGTCTCCTACGAGCAGTACTTC. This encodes CASSYSEVSYEQYF.

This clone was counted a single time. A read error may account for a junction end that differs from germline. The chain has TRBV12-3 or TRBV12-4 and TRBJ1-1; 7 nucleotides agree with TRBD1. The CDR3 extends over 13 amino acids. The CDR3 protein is CASTPTGNAEAFF. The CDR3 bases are TGTGCCAGCACCCCGACAGGGAACGCTGAAGCTTTCTTT.

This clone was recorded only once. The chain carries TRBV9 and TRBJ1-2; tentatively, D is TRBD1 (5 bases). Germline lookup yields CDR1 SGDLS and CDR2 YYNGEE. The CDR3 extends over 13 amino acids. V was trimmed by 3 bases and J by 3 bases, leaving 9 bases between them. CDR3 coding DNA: TGTGCCAGCAGCGCCAGGGTTGACTATGGCTACACCTTC. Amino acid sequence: CASSARVDYGYTF.

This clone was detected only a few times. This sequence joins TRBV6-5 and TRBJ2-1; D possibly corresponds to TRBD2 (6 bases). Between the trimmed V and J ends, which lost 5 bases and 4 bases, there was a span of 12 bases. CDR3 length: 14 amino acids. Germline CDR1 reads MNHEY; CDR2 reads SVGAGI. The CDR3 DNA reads TGTGCCAGCAGTCCCAGCGGGTTTTACAATGAGCAGTTCTTC. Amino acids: CASSPSGFYNEQFF.

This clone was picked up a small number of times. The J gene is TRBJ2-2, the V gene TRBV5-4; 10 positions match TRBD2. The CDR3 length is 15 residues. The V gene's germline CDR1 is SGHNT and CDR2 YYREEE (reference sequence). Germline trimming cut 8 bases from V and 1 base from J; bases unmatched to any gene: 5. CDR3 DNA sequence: TGTGCCAGTCGCCTAGCGGGAGTGAACACCGGGGAGCTGTTTTTT. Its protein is CASRLAGVNTGELFF.

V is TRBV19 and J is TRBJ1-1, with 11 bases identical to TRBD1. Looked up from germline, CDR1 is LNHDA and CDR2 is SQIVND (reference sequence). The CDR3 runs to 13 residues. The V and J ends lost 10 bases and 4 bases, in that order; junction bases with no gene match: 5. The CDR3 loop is CATMGQGGTEAFF. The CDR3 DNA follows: TGTGCCACAATGGGACAGGGGGGCACTGAAGCTTTCTTT.

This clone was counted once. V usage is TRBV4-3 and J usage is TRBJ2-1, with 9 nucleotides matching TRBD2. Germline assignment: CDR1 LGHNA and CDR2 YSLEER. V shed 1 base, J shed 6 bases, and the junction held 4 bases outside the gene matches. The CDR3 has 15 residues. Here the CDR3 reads CASSQVTSGSNEQFF. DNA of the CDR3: TGCGCCAGCAGCCAAGTAACTAGCGGGTCCAATGAGCAGTTCTTC.

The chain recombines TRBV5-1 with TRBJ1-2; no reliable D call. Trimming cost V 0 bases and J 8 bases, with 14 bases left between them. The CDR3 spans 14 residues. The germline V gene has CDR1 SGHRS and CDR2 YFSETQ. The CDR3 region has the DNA TGCGCCAGCAGCTTGGAAGCGGGGTCGGGAGGCTACACCTTC. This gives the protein CASSLEAGSGGYTF.

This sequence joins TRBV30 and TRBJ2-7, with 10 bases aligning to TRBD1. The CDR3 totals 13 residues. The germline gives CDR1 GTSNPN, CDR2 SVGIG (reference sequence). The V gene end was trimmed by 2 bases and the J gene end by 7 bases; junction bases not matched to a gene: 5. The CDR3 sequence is CAWSTGTGAEQYV. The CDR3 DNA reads TGTGCCTGGAGTACCGGGACAGGGGCAGAGCAGTACGTC.

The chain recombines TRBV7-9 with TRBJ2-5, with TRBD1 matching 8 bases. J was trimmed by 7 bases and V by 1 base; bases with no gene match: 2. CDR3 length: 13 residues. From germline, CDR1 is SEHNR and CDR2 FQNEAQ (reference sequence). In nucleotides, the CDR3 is TGTGCCAGCAGCTTAGGAACAGGGGGGACCCAGTACTTC. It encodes CASSLGTGGTQYF.

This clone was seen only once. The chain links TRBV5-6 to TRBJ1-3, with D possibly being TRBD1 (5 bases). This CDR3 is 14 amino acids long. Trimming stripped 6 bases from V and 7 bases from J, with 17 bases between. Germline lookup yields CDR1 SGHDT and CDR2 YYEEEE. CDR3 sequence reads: CASTELDAGNTIYF. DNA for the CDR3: TGTGCCAGCACCGAATTGGATGCAGGGAACACCATATATTTT.

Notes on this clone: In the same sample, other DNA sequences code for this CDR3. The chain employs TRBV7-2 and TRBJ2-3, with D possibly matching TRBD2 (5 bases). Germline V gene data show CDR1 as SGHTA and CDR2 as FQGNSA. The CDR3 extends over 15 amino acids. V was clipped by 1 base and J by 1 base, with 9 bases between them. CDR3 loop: CASSLGGPGTDTQYF. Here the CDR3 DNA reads TGTGCCAGCAGCTTAGGAGGGCCGGGCACAGATACGCAGTATTTT.

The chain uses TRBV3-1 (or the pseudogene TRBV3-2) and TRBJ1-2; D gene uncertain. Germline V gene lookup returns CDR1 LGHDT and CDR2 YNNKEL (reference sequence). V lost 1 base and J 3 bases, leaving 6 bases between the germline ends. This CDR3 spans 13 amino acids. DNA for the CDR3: TGTGCCAGCAGCCAAGTTAGAGACTATGGCTACACCTTC. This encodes CASSQVRDYGYTF.

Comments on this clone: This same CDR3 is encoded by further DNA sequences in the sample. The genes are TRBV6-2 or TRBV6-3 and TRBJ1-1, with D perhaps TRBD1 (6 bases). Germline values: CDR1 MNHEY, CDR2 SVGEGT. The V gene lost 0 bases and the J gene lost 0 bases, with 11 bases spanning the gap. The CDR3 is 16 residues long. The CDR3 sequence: CASSYSTGQLNTEAFF. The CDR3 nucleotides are TGTGCCAGCAGTTACTCAACAGGACAGCTGAACACTGAAGCTTTCTTT.

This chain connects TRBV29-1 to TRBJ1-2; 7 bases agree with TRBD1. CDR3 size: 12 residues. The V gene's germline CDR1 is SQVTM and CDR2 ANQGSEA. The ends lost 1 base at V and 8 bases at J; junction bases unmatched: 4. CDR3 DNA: TGCAGCGTTGAAGCCCCACAGGGGGGCTACACCTTC. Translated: CSVEAPQGGYTF.

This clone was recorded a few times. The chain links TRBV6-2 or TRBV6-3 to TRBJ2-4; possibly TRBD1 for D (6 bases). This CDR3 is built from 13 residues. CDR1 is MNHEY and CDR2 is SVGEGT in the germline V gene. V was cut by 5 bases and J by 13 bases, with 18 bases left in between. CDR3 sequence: CASSTAGTRIQYF. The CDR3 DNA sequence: TGTGCCAGCAGTACCGCCGGGACACGGATACAGTACTTC.

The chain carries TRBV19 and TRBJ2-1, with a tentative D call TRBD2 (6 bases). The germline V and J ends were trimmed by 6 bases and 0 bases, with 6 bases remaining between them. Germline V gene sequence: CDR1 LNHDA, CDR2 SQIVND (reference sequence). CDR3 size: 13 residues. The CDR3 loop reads CASSGGSYNEQFF. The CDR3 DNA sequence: TGTGCCAGTAGCGGGGGCTCCTACAATGAGCAGTTCTTC.

The CDR3 loop is CASSPGQGGNEQYF. The DNA for the CDR3 is TGTGCCAGCAGCCCAGGACAGGGGGGCAACGAGCAGTACTTC. J is TRBJ2-7 and V is TRBV3-1 (or the pseudogene TRBV3-2); 10 bases match TRBD1. Unmatched junction bases numbered 5, after V lost 4 bases and J lost 5 bases. The length of the CDR3 is 14 residues. The germline gives CDR1 LGHDT, CDR2 YNNKEL (reference sequence).